This TCR beta chain appears in the sequencing data of a study of blood T cell repertoires in COVID-19. Study-level background: T cells, B-cell-depleted T cells, or PBMCs provided the cDNA or gDNA that served as material.

Per the germline V gene, CDR1 is SGHRS and CDR2 is YFSETQ. V shed 3 bases and J 2 bases; nucleotides not matched to a gene: 8. The CDR3 totals 16 residues. The repertoire was sequenced with immunoSEQ multiplex PCR; TCRdb's copy has only in-frame clones and lacks some. This sample has roughly 270,000 clones, with 88% found just once. The receptor's source is a man between 18 and 35 years old with active or convalescent COVID-19. This chain links TRBV5-1 with TRBJ2-7; TRBD2 matches 10 bases. Sequencing input: peripheral blood. DNA of the CDR3: TGCGCCAGCAGCTATGGATCTAGCGGGGGTACCTACGAGCAGTACTTC. Protein product: CASSYGSSGGTYEQYF.